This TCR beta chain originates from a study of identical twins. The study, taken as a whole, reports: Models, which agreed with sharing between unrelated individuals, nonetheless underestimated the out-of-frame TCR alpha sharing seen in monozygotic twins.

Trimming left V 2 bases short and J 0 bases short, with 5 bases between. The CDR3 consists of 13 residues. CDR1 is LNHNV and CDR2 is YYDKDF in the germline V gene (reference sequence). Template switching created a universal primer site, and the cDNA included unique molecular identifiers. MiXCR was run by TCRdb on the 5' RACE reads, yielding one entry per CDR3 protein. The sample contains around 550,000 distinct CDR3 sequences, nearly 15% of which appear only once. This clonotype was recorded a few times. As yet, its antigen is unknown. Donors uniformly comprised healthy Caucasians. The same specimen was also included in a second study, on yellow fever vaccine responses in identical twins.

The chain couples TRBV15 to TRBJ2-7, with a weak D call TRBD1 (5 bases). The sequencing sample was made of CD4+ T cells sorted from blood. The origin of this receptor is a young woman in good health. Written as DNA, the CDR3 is TGTGCCACCAGCAGACAGGGCTCCTACGAGCAGTACGTC. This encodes CATSRQGSYEQYV.